This T cell receptor (beta chain) stems from a study of blood T cell repertoires in COVID-19. Profiling relied on immunoSEQ multiplex PCR, and the TCRdb table lists in-frame clones only, not all of them. The sample lists about 250,000 clones, around 87% occurring once. Trimming removed 8 bases from V and 8 bases from J, with 15 bases in between. CDR1 and CDR2 (germline): MDHEN, SYDVKM. There are 12 residues in the CDR3. This clone was recorded only once. The sample consisted of PBMCs or T cells enriched from blood (not recorded which). The TCR comes from a woman between 18 and 29 years old who had recovered from COVID-19. The chain has TRBV28 and TRBJ1-2; maybe TRBD1 (5 bases). The CDR3 here is CASALQGRGYTF. The CDR3 region has the DNA TGTGCCAGCGCACTCCAGGGTCGCGGCTACACCTTC.